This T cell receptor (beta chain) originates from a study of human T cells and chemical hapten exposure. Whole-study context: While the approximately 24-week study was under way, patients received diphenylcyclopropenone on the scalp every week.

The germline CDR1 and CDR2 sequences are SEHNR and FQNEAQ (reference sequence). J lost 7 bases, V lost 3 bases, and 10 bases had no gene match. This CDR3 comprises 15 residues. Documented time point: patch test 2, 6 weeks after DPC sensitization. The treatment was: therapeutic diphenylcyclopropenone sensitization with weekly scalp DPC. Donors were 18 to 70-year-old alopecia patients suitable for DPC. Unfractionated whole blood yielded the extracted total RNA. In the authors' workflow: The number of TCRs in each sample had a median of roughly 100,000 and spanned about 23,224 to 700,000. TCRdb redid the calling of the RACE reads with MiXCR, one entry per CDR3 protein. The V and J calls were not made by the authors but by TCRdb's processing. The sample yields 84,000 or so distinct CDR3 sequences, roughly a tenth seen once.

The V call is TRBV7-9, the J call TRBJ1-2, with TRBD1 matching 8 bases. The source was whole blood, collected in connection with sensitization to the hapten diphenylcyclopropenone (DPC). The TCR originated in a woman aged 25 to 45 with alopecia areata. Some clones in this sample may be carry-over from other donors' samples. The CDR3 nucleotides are TGTGCCAGCAGCTTCGACAGGGGACAACTGCGTGGCTACACCTTC. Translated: CASSFDRGQLRGYTF.